Included here is one T cell receptor beta chain sequence, with context. Its specific antigen is unknown. No per-base quality is available; no much larger clone lies one base away. TCR CDR3 regions were amplified from genomic DNA by multiplex PCR using the deep immunoSEQ assay. Extracted genomic DNA from each cell subset was distributed evenly across all wells of several immunoSEQ 96-well plates, and each plate was treated as a replicate. For sorted subsets, about 210 ng of genomic DNA, equivalent to 25,000 to 35,000 T cell genomes, went into each replicate PCR. Purified libraries were quantified with a Qubit 3.0 fluorometer, sized on a Bioanalyzer 2100, and re-quantified with the KAPA Library Quantification kit. Every immunoSEQ 96-well plate was sequenced on a separate single-read 150-cycle Illumina NextSeq 550 flow cell. The authors' pipeline ran thus. Because the immunoSEQ output held only junctional sequences and lacked quality scores, the filtering could not match the filtering applied to full-length reads. Sequences were annotated with PyIR, a Python wrapper for IgBLAST v1.9, and V/J genes and CDR3 were assigned using IMGT germline references. Reads with weak V/J assignments (E-value above 1e-6), missing CDR3, stop codons, out-of-frame junctions, or ambiguous translated residues were removed. A V3J clonotype was defined by an identical inferred V gene, J gene, and CDR3 amino acid sequence. Percentage overlap between repertoires was computed as shared unique clonotypes divided by the size of the smaller repertoire. Repertoire richness was assessed with RTK rarefaction, the Chao1 estimator, and Recon v2.1 estimates of unobserved clonotypes. Generation probabilities were computed with OLGA for all TCRbeta clonotypes obtained by the gDNA method from several donors. The immuneACCESS repertoire file appears here via TCRdb, limited to in-frame rearrangements. These files lack a portion of the clones; in checked studies, under half of the deficit traces to unresolved V genes, and the cause of the others is not known. V and J calls and clone size follow that table, whereas D and trimming were derived from the DNA. The sample table holds some 1,100,000 clones, of which approximately 80% were seen once. More than 0.45% of the sample is held by the ten biggest clonotypes.

This sample was included in a study of shared clonotypes between healthy human individuals (dated by TCRdb to 2018 to 2020). Concerning the study at large: A few men and a couple of women, aged 18 to 49 years, made up the cohort. Libraries were prepared and TCR repertoires were sequenced by different laboratories using diverse techniques, in order to increase sequencing depth and limit assay-specific biases. For each donor, CD4 naive and CD4 memory were each given three plates, CD8 naive was given two plates, and CD8 memory was given one plate. To estimate repertoire size and how much clonotype sharing occurs between individuals, the study deeply sequenced the blood TCR repertoires of about five healthy adults. Per donor, leukapheresis produced somewhere between about 0.8 and 9 billion PBMCs. Findings and caveats that apply to the study as a whole: Clonotypes shared by all four sorted-subset donors showed higher generation probabilities than non-shared clonotypes. Rarefaction of sorted-subset datasets indicated incomplete sequencing despite the large sequencing depth. Larger estimated clonotype richness was generally found for naive subsets than for memory subsets. Only blood was sampled, and tissue TCR repertoires likely differ from those in blood. Pairwise subsampling indicated that sequencing depth was expected to affect the degree of clonotype sharing among donors. The small number of donors limited the genetic and exposure-history diversity represented. Across a few donors, about 5% of naive CD4, roughly 3.3% of naive CD8, roughly 2.3% of memory CD4, and 0.4% to 0.45% of memory CD8 clonotypes were shared.

The donors were healthy, HIV-negative adults with no recently reported acute infections or vaccinations. Every donor was a Caucasian adult living in Nashville, Tennessee, USA. CD4+ T cells were enriched by magnetic negative selection, after which naive cells were positively selected on CD45RA and the negative fraction was taken as the memory subset. Blood was collected by leukapheresis, and PBMCs were isolated by Ficoll-Histopaque density gradient centrifugation and then cryopreserved in liquid nitrogen vapor phase. Analytical flow cytometry was used to check the purity and quantity of every magnetically sorted T cell population. From each sorted fraction, genomic DNA was isolated and quantified by UV absorbance on a Nanodrop 2000c. The germline V gene (reference sequence) supplies CDR1 SEHNR and CDR2 FQNEAQ. Trimming takes 4 bases from V and 5 bases from J, and the germline ends sit 12 bases apart. The CDR3 starts with the cysteine, ends with the phenylalanine, and has 14 residues. Solely the CDR3 DNA is kept, with 42 bases framed from the first base.

The V gene is TRBV7-9 and the J gene is TRBJ1-5; tentative D gene TRBD1, with 6 bases matching. The origin of this receptor is a man younger than 35 in good health. Some clones in this sample may be carry-over from other donors' samples. The sample consisted of memory CD4+ T cells from PBMCs. This specimen's cell subset or site label, interpreted: CD45RA-negative fraction. CDR3 protein: CASSYGTNDQPQHF. The bases read TGTGCCAGCAGCTACGGGACAAATGATCAGCCCCAGCATTTT.